Below, one T cell receptor beta chain is given with its context. Its cognate antigen is unknown. Primers for the PCR totalled 60 Vbeta and 13 Jbeta. TCRdb's table, derived via immunoSEQ multiplex PCR, lists solely in-frame clones and lacks some. The sample totals some 180,000 clones. The length of the CDR3 is 19 residues. Trimming took 3 bases from V and 2 from J; bases not matched to a gene: 13. CDR1 and CDR2 (germline): SGHVS, FNYEAQ. The entry originates in a study of cytomegalovirus exposure and HLA in healthy donors. Study as a whole: HLA-typed donors were the source of 83 million or so unique TCRs, which an early data release held. The study, taken as a whole, reports: Immune exposure information comprised only CMV serostatus. Within an earlier analysis, most TCR beta V segments proved productive either about 90% or about 30% of the time.

This chain joins TRBV7-6 and TRBJ2-5; TRBD1 matches at 12 bases. Material for sequencing was PBMCs. The source is a young man in good health and CMV-seronegative. As DNA, the CDR3 is TGTGCCAGCAGCTTCGGGAATCCGGGACAGGGGGCTTGGCAAGAGACCCAGTACTTC. Its translation is CASSFGNPGQGAWQETQYF.